These 14 T cell receptor beta chains were all obtained from the same sample, sequenced in a study of regulatory T cells in long-lasting Graves disease. Investigators prepared the TCR beta libraries by applying iRepertoire HTBI primers and Arm-PCR of CDR3 regions. Each CDR3 protein gets one entry after TCRdb re-called the multiplex PCR reads with MiXCR. The sample holds roughly 530,000 distinct CDR3 sequences, around 15% seen once. As to time point: newly diagnosed GD, antithyroid drugs for less than 3 months. From PBMCs, RNA was extracted and then used to make the TCR library. The data also belong to a second study, concerning T cells in Graves' hyperthyroidism and ophthalmopathy.

The sample was peripheral blood mononuclear cells (PBMCs), taken at new diagnosis, from a patient treated with antithyroid drugs. The origin of the receptors is a woman aged 40-65 years with Graves disease.

The chain recombines TRBV30 with TRBJ1-2, with TRBD1 as a possible D gene (6 bases). Germline CDR1 GTSNPN, CDR2 SVGIG (reference sequence). There are 17 residues in the CDR3. Trimming removed 3 bases from V and 4 bases from J, with 24 bases in between. The CDR3 here is CAWRPGRTLLGGYGYTF. Here the CDR3 DNA reads TGTGCCTGGAGGCCGGGTCGGACCCTACTAGGGGGCTATGGCTACACCTTC.

This clonotype was seen many times. The chain joins TRBV3-1 to TRBJ2-1; TRBD1 matches 9 bases. Trimming cost V 4 bases and J 9 bases; bases outside gene matches: 19. The germline V gene encodes CDR1 LGHDT and CDR2 YNNKEL (reference sequence). CDR3 length: 18 amino acids. The CDR3 reads CASSLHTKTGGASLEQFF. CDR3 coding DNA: TGTGCCAGCAGCCTTCACACCAAAACAGGGGGCGCGTCGCTTGAGCAGTTCTTC.

This clonotype was observed many times. The chain uses TRBV18 and TRBJ1-2; D may be TRBD1 (6 bases). The CDR3 covers 16 residues. From germline, CDR1 is KGHSH and CDR2 LQKENI. V was cut by 3 bases and J by 3 bases, with 17 bases left in between. The CDR3 protein is CASSPQQGRDDYGYTF. The DNA of the CDR3 is TGTGCCAGCTCACCTCAGCAGGGGCGCGACGACTATGGCTACACCTTC.

This clonotype was found many times. The chain combines TRBV6-2 or TRBV6-3 with TRBJ2-1, with D tentatively TRBD2 (5 bases). The CDR3 is made up of 17 amino acids. Germline V lookup: CDR1 MNHEY, CDR2 SVGEGT. Trimming left V 11 bases short and J 0 bases short, with 23 bases between. CDR3 residues: CASSGGRGYSSYNEQFF. In DNA form, the CDR3 reads TGTGCCTCCAGCGGAGGACGTGGTTACAGCTCCTACAATGAGCAGTTCTTC.

The chain employs TRBV6-5 and TRBJ1-3; no definite D call. Trimming shortened V by 2 bases and J by 0 bases, and 20 bases separated the two germline ends. CDR1 is MNHEY, CDR2 SVGAGI, per germline. This CDR3 has 19 residues. The CDR3 loop reads CASSYKPYAWSLSGNTIYF. For the CDR3, the DNA is TGTGCCAGCAGTTACAAACCCTACGCGTGGAGCCTCTCTGGAAACACCATATATTTT.

Comment on this clonotype: With a much larger clone just one base away, this may be a read error. The chain is built from TRBV6-9 and TRBJ2-5; perhaps TRBD2 as D (6 bases). The CDR3 spans 14 residues. Per the germline V gene, CDR1 is MNHGY and CDR2 is SVAAGI. The CDR3 DNA reads as TGTGCCAGCAGTTTGGGGGGAAGGGGAGAGGCCCAGTACTTC. Its protein product is CASSLGGRGEAQYF.

The sample holds a few counts of this clonotype. V usage is TRBV6-1 and J usage is TRBJ2-1; D might be TRBD1 (5 bases). The CDR3 length is 13 residues. Trimming took off 0 bases at V and 9 bases at J, with 9 bases between the two ends. Germline V lookup: CDR1 MNHNS, CDR2 SASEGT. In DNA, the CDR3 is TGTGCCAGCAGTGAAGCGGGGCCCCGTGAGCAGTTCTTC. Translation gives CASSEAGPREQFF.

This clonotype was seen repeatedly, ten times or more. The CDR3 DNA reads TGCAGTGCTAGAGCGCGTAGGGGGAACACTGAAGCTTTCTTT. This encodes CSARARRGNTEAFF. The chain is built from TRBV20-1 and TRBJ1-1; D is possibly TRBD1 (5 bases). The V gene lost 1 base and the J gene lost 1 base, with 10 bases spanning the gap. The germline gives CDR1 DFQATT, CDR2 SNEGSKA (reference sequence). This CDR3 is built from 14 residues.

This clonotype showed up many times. The rearrangement uses TRBV6-5 and TRBJ1-6; TRBD1 agrees at 8 bases. This CDR3 has 14 amino acids. With V trimmed by 3 bases and J by 10 bases, 5 bases remained unmatched. Germline assignment: CDR1 MNHEY and CDR2 SVGAGI. CDR3 DNA: TGTGCCAGCAGTTATCGGGACAGGCTCTCACCCCTCCACTTT. It codes for CASSYRDRLSPLHF.

This clonotype was recorded a few times. This rearrangement joins TRBV11-3 to TRBJ2-3; D might be TRBD2 (6 bases). The length of the CDR3 is 16 residues. The V gene lost 2 bases and the J gene lost 0 bases, with 12 bases spanning the gap. The germline V gene has CDR1 SGHNT and CDR2 YENEEA. CDR3 in amino acids: CASSLILASSTDTQYF. In DNA, the CDR3 is TGTGCCAGCAGCTTAATTCTAGCGAGTAGCACAGATACGCAGTATTTT.

In its sample, this clonotype was seen many times. The V and J genes are TRBV10-3 and TRBJ1-2; D is unclear. CDR3 length: 14 residues. CDR1 ENHRY and CDR2 SYGVKD come from the germline V gene. Trimming left V 11 bases short and J 2 bases short, with 18 bases between. The DNA for the CDR3 is TGTGCCGTAACAGAGGCACGGGAGAACTATGGCTACACCTTC. This translates into CAVTEARENYGYTF.

This clonotype was counted only a few times. This sequence may be a read error, since a much larger clone differs from it by one base. This sequence joins TRBV3-1 and TRBJ1-3; D call uncertain. The germline V gene has CDR1 LGHDT and CDR2 YNNKEL (reference sequence). V was shortened by 4 bases and J by 0 bases, with 7 bases between the two germline ends. This CDR3 has 14 residues. CDR3 in amino acids: CASSPRFSGNTIYF. The CDR3 region has the DNA TGTGCCAGCAGCCCGCGGTTCTCTGGAAACACCATATATTTT.

This clonotype has a count of ten or more. V is TRBV2 and J is TRBJ1-5, with no clear D. This CDR3 comprises 13 residues. CDR1 is SNHLY, CDR2 FYNNEI, per germline. V was cut by 3 bases and J by 5 bases, with 8 bases left in between. Here the CDR3 DNA reads TGTGCCAGCAGTGATGGCAGGTATCAGCCCCAGCATTTT. This encodes CASSDGRYQPQHF.

This clonotype was picked up many times. V gene TRBV2 combines with J gene TRBJ2-7; 7 bases are a match to TRBD2. This CDR3 has 14 residues. Germline-derived CDR1 and CDR2 are SNHLY and FYNNEI. The ends lost 6 bases at V and 1 base at J; junction bases unmatched: 6. The CDR3 sequence: CASRNQRGSYEQYF. CDR3 DNA: TGTGCCAGCAGGAATCAGCGGGGATCCTACGAGCAGTACTTC.